The source of this T cell receptor (beta chain) is a study of blood T cell repertoires in COVID-19. Background on the study: Samples taken during acute and convalescent COVID-19 were collected in the United States, Italy and Spain. Sources were T cells, B-cell-depleted T cells, or PBMCs; the material itself was cDNA or gDNA.

In the authors' workflow: Amplification from reference gene primers served as the basis for estimated nucleated cell counts. Sequenced by immunoSEQ multiplex PCR; TCRdb stores in-frame clones only, minus some. That table supplies the V and J calls and clone size; D and trimming were determined from the DNA. The repertoire holds about 360,000 clones, with around nine tenths as singletons. Enrolled during active infection, Seattle patients were then followed longitudinally. Trimming took off 3 bases at V and 4 bases at J, with 7 bases between the two ends. Germline assignment: CDR1 MNHEY and CDR2 SVGAGI. The CDR3 covers 12 residues.

The material sequenced was peripheral blood. The TCR comes from a woman aged 55-70 years with COVID-19, enrolled during active disease. The chain recombines TRBV6-5 with TRBJ2-7; D is undetermined. The CDR3: CASSYRGYEQYF. The CDR3 DNA reads as TGTGCCAGCAGTTATAGAGGTTACGAGCAGTACTTC.